The T cell receptor (beta chain) described here comes from a study of neoadjuvant anti-PD-1 for oral cavity cancer. Study details: Nivolumab at 3 mg/kg was mostly given biweekly, three to four doses, pre-surgery.

Sequencing was performed with immunoSEQ multiplex PCR; in TCRdb, only in-frame clones are kept and a portion is missing. The sample shows approximately 15,000 clones, 65% to 80% of them seen only once. Time point defined: after neoadjuvant nivolumab, at surgical resection. These newly diagnosed stage II-IVA oral cavity squamous cell carcinoma patients had no prior systemic or radiation treatment. The CDR3 consists of 15 residues. The germline V gene encodes CDR1 MNHNS and CDR2 SASEGT. V was trimmed by 3 bases and J by 0 bases, leaving 10 bases between them. Material: PBMCs, obtained after nivolumab (anti-PD-1) treatment. The chain has TRBV6-1 and TRBJ2-3; no clear D gene. This TCR derives from a person aged 35 to 85 with oral cavity squamous cell carcinoma. The DNA of the CDR3 is TGTGCCAGCAGTGACCTTACCACTAGCACAGATACGCAGTATTTT. The encoded protein is CASSDLTTSTDTQYF.